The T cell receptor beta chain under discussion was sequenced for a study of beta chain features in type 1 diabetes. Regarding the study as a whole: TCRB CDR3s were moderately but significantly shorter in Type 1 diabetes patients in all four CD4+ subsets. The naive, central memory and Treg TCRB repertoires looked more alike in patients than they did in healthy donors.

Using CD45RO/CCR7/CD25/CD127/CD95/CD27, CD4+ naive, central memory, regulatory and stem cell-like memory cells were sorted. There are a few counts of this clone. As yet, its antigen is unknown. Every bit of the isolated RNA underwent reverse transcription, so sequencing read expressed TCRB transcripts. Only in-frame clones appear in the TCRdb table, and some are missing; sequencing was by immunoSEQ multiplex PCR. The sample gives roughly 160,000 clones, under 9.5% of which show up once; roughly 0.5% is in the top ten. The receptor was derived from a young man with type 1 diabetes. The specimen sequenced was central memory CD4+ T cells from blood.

Here the CDR3 DNA reads TGTGCCAGCAGCCCGATGGGGCAGACCCAGTACTTC. Its translation is CASSPMGQTQYF. The gene calls are TRBV7-2 and TRBJ2-5, with D tentatively TRBD1 (5 bases). Trimming pared 5 bases from V and 6 bases from J, leaving 10 bases between. The germline CDR1 and CDR2 sequences are SGHTA and FQGNSA. This CDR3 is built from 12 residues.